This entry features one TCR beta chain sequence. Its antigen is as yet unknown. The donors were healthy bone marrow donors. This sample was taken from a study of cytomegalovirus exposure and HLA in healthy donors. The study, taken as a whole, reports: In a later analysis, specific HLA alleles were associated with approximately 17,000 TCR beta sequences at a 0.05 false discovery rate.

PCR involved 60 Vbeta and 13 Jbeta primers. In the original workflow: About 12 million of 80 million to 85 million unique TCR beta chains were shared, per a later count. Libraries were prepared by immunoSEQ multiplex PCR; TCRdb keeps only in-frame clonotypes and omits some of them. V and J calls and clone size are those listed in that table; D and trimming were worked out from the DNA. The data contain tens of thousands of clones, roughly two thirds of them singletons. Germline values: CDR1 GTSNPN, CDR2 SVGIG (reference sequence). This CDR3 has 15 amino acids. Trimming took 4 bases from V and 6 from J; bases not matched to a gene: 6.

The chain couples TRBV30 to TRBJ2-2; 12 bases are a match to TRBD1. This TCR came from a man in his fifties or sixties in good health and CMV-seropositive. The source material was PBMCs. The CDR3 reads CAWNPGQGAAGELFF. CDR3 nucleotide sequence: TGTGCCTGGAACCCGGGACAGGGGGCGGCCGGGGAGCTGTTTTTT.